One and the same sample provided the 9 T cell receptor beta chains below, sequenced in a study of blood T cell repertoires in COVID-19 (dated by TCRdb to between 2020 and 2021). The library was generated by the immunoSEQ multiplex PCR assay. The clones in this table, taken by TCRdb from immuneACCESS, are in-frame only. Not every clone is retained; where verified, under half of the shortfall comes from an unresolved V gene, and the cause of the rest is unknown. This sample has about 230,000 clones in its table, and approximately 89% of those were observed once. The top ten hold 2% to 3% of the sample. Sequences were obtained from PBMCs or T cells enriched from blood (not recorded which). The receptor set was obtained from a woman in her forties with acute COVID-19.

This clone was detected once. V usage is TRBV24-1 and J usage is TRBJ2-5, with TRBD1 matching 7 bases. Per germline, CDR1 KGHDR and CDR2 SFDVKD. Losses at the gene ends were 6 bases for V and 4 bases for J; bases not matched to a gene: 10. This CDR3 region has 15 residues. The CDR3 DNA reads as TGTGCCACCAGTTACCAGGGGGAAATCGGAGAGACCCAGTACTTC. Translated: CATSYQGEIGETQYF.

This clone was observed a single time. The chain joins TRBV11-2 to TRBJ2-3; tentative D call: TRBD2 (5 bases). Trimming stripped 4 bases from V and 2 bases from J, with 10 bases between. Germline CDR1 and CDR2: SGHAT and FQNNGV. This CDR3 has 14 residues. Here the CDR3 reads CASSSLASTDTQYF. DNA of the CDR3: TGTGCCAGCAGCTCCTTAGCGTCCACAGATACGCAGTATTTT.

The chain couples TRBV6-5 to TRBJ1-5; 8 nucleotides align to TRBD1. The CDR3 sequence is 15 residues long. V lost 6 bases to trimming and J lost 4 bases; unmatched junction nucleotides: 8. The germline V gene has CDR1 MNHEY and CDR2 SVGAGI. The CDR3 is CASRTRDRNNQPQHF. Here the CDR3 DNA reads TGTGCCAGCAGGACCCGGGACAGGAATAATCAGCCCCAGCATTTT.

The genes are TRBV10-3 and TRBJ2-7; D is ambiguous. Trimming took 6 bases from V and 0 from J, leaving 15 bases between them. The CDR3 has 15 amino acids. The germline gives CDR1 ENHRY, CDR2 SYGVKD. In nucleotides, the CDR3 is TGTGCCATCAGCAGCAGACACGCAGACTCCTACGAGCAGTACTTC. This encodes CAISSRHADSYEQYF.

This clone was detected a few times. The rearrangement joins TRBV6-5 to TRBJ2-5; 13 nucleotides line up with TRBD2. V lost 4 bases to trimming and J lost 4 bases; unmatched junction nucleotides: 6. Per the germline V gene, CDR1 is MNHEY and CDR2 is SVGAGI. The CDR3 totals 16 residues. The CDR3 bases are TGTGCCAGCAGTTCGGAGGGGACTAGCGGGGTAGAGACCCAGTACTTC. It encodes CASSSEGTSGVETQYF.

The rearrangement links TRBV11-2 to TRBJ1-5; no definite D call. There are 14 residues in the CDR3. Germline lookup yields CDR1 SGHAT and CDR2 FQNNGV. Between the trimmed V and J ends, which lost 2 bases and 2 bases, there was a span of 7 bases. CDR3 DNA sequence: TGTGCCAGCAGCTTAAGCTCCGGCAATCAGCCCCAGCATTTT. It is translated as CASSLSSGNQPQHF. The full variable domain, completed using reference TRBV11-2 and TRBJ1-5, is EAGVAQSPRYKIIEKRQSVAFWCNPISGHATLYWYQQILGQGPKLLIQFQNNGVVDDSQLPKDRFSAERLKGVDSTLKIQPAKLEDSAVYLCASSLSSGNQPQHFGDGTRLSIL.

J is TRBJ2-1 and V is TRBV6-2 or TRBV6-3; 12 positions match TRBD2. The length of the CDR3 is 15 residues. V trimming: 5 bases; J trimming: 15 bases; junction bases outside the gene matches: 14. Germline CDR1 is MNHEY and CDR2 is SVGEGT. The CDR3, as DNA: TGTGCCAGCAGTAAAAGACTAGCGGGAGAGAAAGTTATGTTCTTC. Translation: CASSKRLAGEKVMFF.

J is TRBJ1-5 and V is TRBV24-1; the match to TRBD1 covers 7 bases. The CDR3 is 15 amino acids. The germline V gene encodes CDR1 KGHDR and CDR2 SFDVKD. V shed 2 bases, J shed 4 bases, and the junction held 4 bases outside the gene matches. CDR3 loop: CATSDSGTENQPQHF. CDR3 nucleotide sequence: TGTGCCACCAGTGATTCCGGGACAGAAAATCAGCCCCAGCATTTT.

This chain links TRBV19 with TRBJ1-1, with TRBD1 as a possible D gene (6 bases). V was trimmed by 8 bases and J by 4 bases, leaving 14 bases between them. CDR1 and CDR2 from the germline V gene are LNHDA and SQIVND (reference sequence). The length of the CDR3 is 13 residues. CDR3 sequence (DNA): TGTGCCAGTGCAAACGTCAGGGGCACTGAAGCTTTCTTT. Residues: CASANVRGTEAFF.